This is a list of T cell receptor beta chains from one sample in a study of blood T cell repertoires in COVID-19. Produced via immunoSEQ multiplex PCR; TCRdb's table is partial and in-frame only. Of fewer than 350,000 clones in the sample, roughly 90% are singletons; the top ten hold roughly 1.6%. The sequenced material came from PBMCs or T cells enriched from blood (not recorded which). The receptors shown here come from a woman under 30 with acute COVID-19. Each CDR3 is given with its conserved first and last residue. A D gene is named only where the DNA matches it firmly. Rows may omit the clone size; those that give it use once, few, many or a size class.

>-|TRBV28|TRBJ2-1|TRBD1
CASSLFGQGSDSEQFF
TGTGCCAGCAGTTTATTTGGACAGGGGTCTGACAGTGAGCAGTTCTTC
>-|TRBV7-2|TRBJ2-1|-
CASSAPIDNEQFF
TGTGCCAGCAGCGCTCCCATAGACAATGAGCAGTTCTTC
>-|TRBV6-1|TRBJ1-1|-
CASSEYGKTGEAFF
TGTGCCAGCAGTGAATATGGGAAGACAGGTGAAGCTTTCTTT
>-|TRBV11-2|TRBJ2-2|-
CASSLDLASTGELFF
TGTGCCAGCAGCTTAGACCTAGCCTCCACCGGGGAGCTGTTTTTT
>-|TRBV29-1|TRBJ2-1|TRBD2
CSVEVPGLAFYNEQFF
TGCAGCGTTGAAGTCCCGGGACTAGCCTTCTACAATGAGCAGTTCTTC
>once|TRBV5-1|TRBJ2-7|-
CASSFPVAGPKYEQYF
TGCGCCAGCAGCTTCCCGGTTGCGGGACCGAAATACGAGCAGTACTTC
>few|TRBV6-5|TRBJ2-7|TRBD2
CASTGGSGSYEQYF
TGTGCCAGCACAGGGGGTAGCGGGAGCTACGAGCAGTACTTC
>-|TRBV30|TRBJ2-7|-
CAWSNLRLEQYF
TGTGCCTGGAGTAACCTGAGGCTCGAGCAGTACTTC
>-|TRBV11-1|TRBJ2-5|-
CASSLGQTETQYF
TGTGCCAGCAGCTTAGGGCAAACAGAGACCCAGTACTTC
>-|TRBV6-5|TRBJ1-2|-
CASSYGGVWGYTF
TGTGCCAGCAGTTACGGCGGGGTCTGGGGCTACACCTTC
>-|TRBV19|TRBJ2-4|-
CASTGGSVAKNIQYF
TGTGCCAGTACTGGTGGTTCAGTAGCCAAAAACATTCAGTACTTC
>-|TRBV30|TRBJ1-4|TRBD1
CAWRQGAGTNEKLFF
TGTGCCTGGCGACAGGGGGCAGGTACTAATGAAAAACTGTTTTTT
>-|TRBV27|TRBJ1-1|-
CASSPTLTAEAFF
TGTGCCAGCAGTCCCACCCTAACGGCTGAAGCTTTCTTT
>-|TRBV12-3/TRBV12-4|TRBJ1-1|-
CASSRTTNTEAFF
TGTGCCAGCAGTAGGACAACGAACACTGAAGCTTTCTTT
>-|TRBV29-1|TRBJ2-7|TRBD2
CSVTLAGGPSYEQYF
TGCAGCGTTACCTTAGCGGGAGGCCCATCCTACGAGCAGTACTTC
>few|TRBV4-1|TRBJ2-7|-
CASSGAPIGKNSYEQYF
TGCGCCAGCAGCGGAGCGCCTATCGGGAAGAACTCCTACGAGCAGTACTTC
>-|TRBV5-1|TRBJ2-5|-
CASRQGVQETQYF
TGCGCCAGCAGACAGGGAGTACAAGAGACCCAGTACTTC
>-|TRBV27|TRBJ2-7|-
CASSLQQASYEQYF
TGTGCCAGCAGTTTGCAGCAGGCCTCCTACGAGCAGTACTTC
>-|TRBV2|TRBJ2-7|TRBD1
CASSELGTGGYEQYF
TGTGCCAGCAGTGAACTTGGTACAGGGGGCTACGAGCAGTACTTC
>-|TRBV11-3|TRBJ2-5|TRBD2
CASSPGLAGTTQETQYF
TGTGCCAGCAGCCCGGGACTAGCGGGGACTACCCAAGAGACCCAGTACTTC
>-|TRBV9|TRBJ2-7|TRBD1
CASSVRAPGQGDEQYF
TGTGCCAGCAGCGTACGAGCTCCGGGACAGGGCGACGAGCAGTACTTC
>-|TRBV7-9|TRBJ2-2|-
CASSLWRNTGELFF
TGTGCCAGCAGCTTATGGAGAAACACCGGGGAGCTGTTTTTT